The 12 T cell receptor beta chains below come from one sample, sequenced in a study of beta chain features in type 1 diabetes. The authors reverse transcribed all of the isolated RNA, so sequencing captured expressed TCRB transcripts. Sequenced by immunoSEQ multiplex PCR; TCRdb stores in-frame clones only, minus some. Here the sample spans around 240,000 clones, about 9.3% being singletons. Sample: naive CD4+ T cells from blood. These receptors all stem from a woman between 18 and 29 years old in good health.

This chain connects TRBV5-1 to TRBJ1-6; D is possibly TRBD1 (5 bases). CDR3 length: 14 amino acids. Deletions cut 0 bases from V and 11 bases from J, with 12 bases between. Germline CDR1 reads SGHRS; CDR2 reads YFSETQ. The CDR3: CASSLGGTETPLHF. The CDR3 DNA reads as TGCGCCAGCAGCTTGGGGGGCACTGAAACACCCCTCCACTTT.

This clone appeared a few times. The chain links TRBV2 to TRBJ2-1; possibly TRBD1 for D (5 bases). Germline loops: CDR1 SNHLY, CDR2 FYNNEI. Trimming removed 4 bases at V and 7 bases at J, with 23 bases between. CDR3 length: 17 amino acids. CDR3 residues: CASSAGGRASFGNEQFF. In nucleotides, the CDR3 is TGTGCCAGCAGTGCGGGTGGCAGGGCCTCTTTTGGGAATGAGCAGTTCTTC.

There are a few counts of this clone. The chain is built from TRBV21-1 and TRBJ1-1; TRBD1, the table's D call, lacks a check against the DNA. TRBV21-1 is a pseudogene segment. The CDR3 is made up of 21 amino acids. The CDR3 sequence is CASSKECQGADIDDMNTEAFF. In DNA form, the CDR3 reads TGTGCCAGCAGCAAGGAGTGTCAGGGGGCAGATATCGATGATATGAACACTGAAGCTTTCTTT.

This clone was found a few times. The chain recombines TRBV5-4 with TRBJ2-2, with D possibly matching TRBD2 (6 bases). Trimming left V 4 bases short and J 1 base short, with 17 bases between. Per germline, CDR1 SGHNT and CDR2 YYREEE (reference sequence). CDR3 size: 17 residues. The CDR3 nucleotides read TGTGCCAGCAGCGCGACTAGTTCAGCATGGAACACCGGGGAGCTGTTTTTT. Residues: CASSATSSAWNTGELFF. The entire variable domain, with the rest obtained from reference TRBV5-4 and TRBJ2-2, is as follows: ETGVTQSPTHLIKTRGQQVTLRCSSQSGHNTVSWYQQALGQGPQFIFQYYREEENGRGNFPPRFSGLQFPNYSSELNVNALELDDSALYLCASSATSSAWNTGELFFGEGSRLTVL.

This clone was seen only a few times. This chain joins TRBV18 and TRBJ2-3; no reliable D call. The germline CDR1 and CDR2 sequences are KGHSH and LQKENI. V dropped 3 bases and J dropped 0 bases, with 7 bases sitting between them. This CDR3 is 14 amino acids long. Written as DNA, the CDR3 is TGTGCCAGCTCACCTTACTCTAGCACAGATACGCAGTATTTT. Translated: CASSPYSSTDTQYF. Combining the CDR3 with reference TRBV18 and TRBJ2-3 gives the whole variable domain NAGVMQNPRHLVRRRGQEARLRCSPMKGHSHVYWYRQLPEEGLKFMVYLQKENIIDESGMPKERFSAEFPKEGPSILRIQQVVRGDSAAYFCASSPYSSTDTQYFGPGTRLTVL.

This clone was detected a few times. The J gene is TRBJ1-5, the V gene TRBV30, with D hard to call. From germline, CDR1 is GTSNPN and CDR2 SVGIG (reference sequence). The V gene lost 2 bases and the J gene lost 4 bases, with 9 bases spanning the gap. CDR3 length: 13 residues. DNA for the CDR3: TGTGCCTGGAGTCCTAGGCCGAATCAGCCCCAGCATTTT. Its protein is CAWSPRPNQPQHF.

The CDR3 DNA is TGTGCCAGCAGCGCAAACAGGGATTATGGCTACACCTTC. Protein: CASSANRDYGYTF. The chain couples TRBV7-2 to TRBJ1-2, with D possibly being TRBD1 (6 bases). The CDR3 covers 13 residues. CDR1 and CDR2 from the germline V gene are SGHTA and FQGNSA. With 5 bases removed from V and 5 bases from J, the gap between germline ends came to 12 bases.

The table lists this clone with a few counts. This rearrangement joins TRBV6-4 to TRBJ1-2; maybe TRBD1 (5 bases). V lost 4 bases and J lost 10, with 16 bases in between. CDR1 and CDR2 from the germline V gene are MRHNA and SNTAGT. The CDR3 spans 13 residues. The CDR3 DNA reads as TGTGCCAGCAGTGTAGGGCAGGGCCAGGACTACACCTTC. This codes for CASSVGQGQDYTF.

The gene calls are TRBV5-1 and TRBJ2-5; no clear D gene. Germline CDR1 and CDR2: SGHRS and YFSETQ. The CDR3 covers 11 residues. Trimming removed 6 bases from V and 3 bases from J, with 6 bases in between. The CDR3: CASMQEETQYF. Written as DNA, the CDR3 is TGCGCCAGCATGCAGGAAGAGACCCAGTACTTC.

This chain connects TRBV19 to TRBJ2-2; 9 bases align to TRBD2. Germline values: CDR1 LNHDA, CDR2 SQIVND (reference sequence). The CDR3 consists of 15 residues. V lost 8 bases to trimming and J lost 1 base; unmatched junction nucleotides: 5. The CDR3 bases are TGTGCCAGTGGACGGACTAGCGTGAACACCGGGGAGCTGTTTTTT. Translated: CASGRTSVNTGELFF.

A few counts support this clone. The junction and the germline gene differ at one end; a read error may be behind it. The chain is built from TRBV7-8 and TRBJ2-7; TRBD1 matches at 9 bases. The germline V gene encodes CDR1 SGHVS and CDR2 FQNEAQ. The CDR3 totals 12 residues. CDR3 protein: CASSPTGTGLNF. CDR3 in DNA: TGTGCCAGCAGCCCCACGGGGACAGGGCTCAACTTC.

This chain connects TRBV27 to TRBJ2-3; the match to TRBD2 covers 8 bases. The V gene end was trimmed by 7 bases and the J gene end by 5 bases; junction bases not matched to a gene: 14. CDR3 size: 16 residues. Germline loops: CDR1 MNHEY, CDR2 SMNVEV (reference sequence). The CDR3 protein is CASTQGLAGLLDTQYF. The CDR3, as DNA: TGTGCCAGCACCCAAGGGCTAGCGGGTTTATTAGATACGCAGTATTTT.